Listed below are T cell receptor beta chains from one sample, sequenced in a study of shared clonotypes between healthy human individuals. Here immunoSEQ multiplex PCR was the method, and the copy in TCRdb shows in-frame clones only, minus some. The repertoire holds under 1,100,000 clones, with approximately 78% as singletons. The sample consisted of memory CD4+ T cells from PBMCs. The receptor set was obtained from a man younger than 35 in good health. Some clones in this sample may be carry-over from other donors' samples. CDR3s include the opening cysteine and the closing phenylalanine or tryptophan. The D gene is left open where the match is weak. A clone size is listed for some rows: how often the clone was seen (once, few, many), or a class if it is expanded.

d_gene,v_gene,j_gene,len,abundance,CDR3nt,CDR3aa
NA,TRBV5-4,TRBJ1-2,14,NA,TGTGCCAGCAGCCCCAGGGAGGACGGGAATGGCTACACCTTC,CASSPREDGNGYTF
NA,TRBV27,TRBJ2-7,10,NA,TGTGCCAGCAAAGATTACGAGCAGTACTTC,CASKDYEQYF
NA,TRBV25-1,TRBJ1-2,13,few,TGTGCCAGCAGTGATCAGGGGAGCTATGGCTACACCTTC,CASSDQGSYGYTF
NA,TRBV7-9,TRBJ1-5,13,NA,TGTGCCAGCAGCGCAATTGGTTCGCAGCCCCAGCATTTT,CASSAIGSQPQHF
TRBD2,TRBV28,TRBJ2-5,15,NA,TGTGCCAGCAGTTTATGGGCGGGGGGGCAGGAGACCCAGTACTTC,CASSLWAGGQETQYF
TRBD2,TRBV7-8,TRBJ2-3,17,NA,TGTGCCAGCAGCTTATCCTCGACTAGCGGGAGTCGGGATACGCAGTATTTT,CASSLSSTSGSRDTQYF
TRBD1,TRBV5-4,TRBJ2-1,16,NA,TGTGCCAGCAGCACAGGGGGAGGAGGCTCCTACAATGAGCAGTTCTTC,CASSTGGGGSYNEQFF
NA,TRBV5-1,TRBJ2-5,14,NA,TGCGCCAGCAGCTTGACAGGGCCGGGGGAGACCCAGTACTTC,CASSLTGPGETQYF
TRBD1,TRBV5-6,TRBJ2-7,15,NA,TGTGCCAGCAGCCCCGCAGTGACAGGGAACTACGAGCAGTACTTC,CASSPAVTGNYEQYF
TRBD2,TRBV9,TRBJ2-3,15,NA,TGTGCCAGCAGCGTAGCGGGAGGGCAAGGGGATACGCAGTATTTT,CASSVAGGQGDTQYF
NA,TRBV5-1,TRBJ1-2,14,few,TGCGCCAGCAGCTTGGCCGGAGAGGACTATGGCTACACCTTC,CASSLAGEDYGYTF
NA,TRBV2,TRBJ2-7,14,NA,TGTGCCAGCAGCCCCGACGGCAGGTCCTACGAGCAGTACTTC,CASSPDGRSYEQYF
NA,TRBV28,TRBJ2-7,15,NA,TGTGCCACCTCACCAGCAGGACTTGGACCAGACGAGCAGTACTTC,CATSPAGLGPDEQYF
TRBD1,TRBV11-1,TRBJ2-6,18,NA,TGTGCCAGCAGCGTGGACAGGGGGCTAATCTCTGGGGCCAACGTCCTGACTTTC,CASSVDRGLISGANVLTF
NA,TRBV7-2,TRBJ2-3,16,NA,TGTGCCAGCAGCCTTCTCAGCGGAAGTCTCACAGATACGCAGTATTTT,CASSLLSGSLTDTQYF
TRBD2,TRBV29-1,TRBJ2-1,15,NA,TGCAGCGTTCTTTCCAGCGGGAAAGCATACAATGAGCAGTTCTTC,CSVLSSGKAYNEQFF
NA,TRBV5-1,TRBJ1-1,16,NA,TGCGCCAGCAGCCCAACCGGCAGGCCCGAGAACACTGAAGCTTTCTTT,CASSPTGRPENTEAFF
TRBD2,TRBV6-5,TRBJ2-7,16,few,TGTGCCAGCAGTTACTCGCGACTAGCGGGAGCCTACGAGCAGTACTTC,CASSYSRLAGAYEQYF
NA,TRBV28,TRBJ1-1,13,NA,TGTGCCAGCAGGCAGGGTAGTTGGACTGAAGCTTTCTTT,CASRQGSWTEAFF
TRBD1,TRBV2,TRBJ2-7,13,few,TGTGCCAGCCTCCGGGACAGGGGCTACGAGCAGTACTTC,CASLRDRGYEQYF
NA,TRBV6-5,TRBJ2-5,15,once,TGTGCCAGCAGCCCACAAGGCCAGGTCGGGGGGACCCAGTACTTC,CASSPQGQVGGTQYF
NA,TRBV6-5,TRBJ2-1,15,many,TGTGCCAGCAGTTCTATTCGACAGGTCTACAATGAGCAGTTCTTC,CASSSIRQVYNEQFF
NA,TRBV7-9,TRBJ2-4,15,NA,TGTGCCAGCAGCTTCCCCGGCCTCGAACTTGGGGTTCAGTACTTC,CASSFPGLELGVQYF
TRBD1,TRBV5-1,TRBJ2-7,14,few,TGCGCCAGCAGCCCGGGACAGGGGGCATACGAGCAGTACTTC,CASSPGQGAYEQYF
TRBD2,TRBV7-2,TRBJ2-2,16,NA,TGTGCCAGCAGCTTAGTTAGCGGGGTAAACACCGGGGAGCTGTTTTTT,CASSLVSGVNTGELFF
NA,TRBV5-1,TRBJ2-5,12,many,TGCGCCAGCAGCAGGGCGTGGGAGACCCAGTACTTC,CASSRAWETQYF
TRBD2,TRBV7-8,TRBJ2-7,14,NA,TGTGCCAGCAGCCTAAGCGGGAGGAGTAGGGAGCAGTACTTC,CASSLSGRSREQYF
TRBD1,TRBV5-1,TRBJ2-2,16,NA,TGCGCCAGCAGCGAAACAGGGGGCCTGAACACCGGGGAGCTGTTTTTT,CASSETGGLNTGELFF
TRBD1,TRBV29-1,TRBJ1-2,12,NA,TGCAGCGGGGACAGCCCGTCCTATGGCTACACCTTC,CSGDSPSYGYTF
NA,TRBV7-3,TRBJ2-1,13,once,TGTGCCAGCAGCTTGGGTTGGAACAATGAGCAGTTCTTC,CASSLGWNNEQFF
TRBD2,TRBV30,TRBJ2-1,13,NA,TGTGCCTGGAGCGGGAGGGCCTACAATGAGCAGTTCTTC,CAWSGRAYNEQFF
NA,TRBV5-1,TRBJ2-1,14,NA,TGCGCCAGCAGCTTGGATGGGACCAACAATGAGCAGTTCTTC,CASSLDGTNNEQFF